This T cell receptor beta chain emerged from a study of HIV-infected children after antiretroviral therapy interruption. About the research overall: Children's median ages were roughly 9.7 years and 8 years by group. Weeks 0, 48 and 150 were sampled under continuous treatment.

A 3' RACE protocol on RNA, with unique molecular identifiers, produced the TCR library. TCRdb re-called the 3' RACE reads with MiXCR, one entry per CDR3 protein. The table shows several thousand distinct CDR3 sequences, with over 4% occurring only once. Regarding treatment: PENTA 11 planned treatment interruption arm or continuous ART arm. At least 5 million viable PBMCs were required per cryopreserved sample. Memory CD8+ CD45RO+ CD45RA- T cells were FACS-sorted from thawed PBMCs. The CDR3 runs 15 residues. V lost 0 bases, J lost 3 bases, and 11 bases lay in between. The germline V gene has CDR1 SGHDT and CDR2 YYEEEE. This clonotype appeared many times.

The receptor was isolated from a pool of human donors with HIV. The V call is TRBV5-6, the J call TRBJ2-3; TRBD1 is a possible D gene (6 bases). Here the sequenced sample was CD45RO+ CD8+ T cells from PBMCs, pooled from several time points, taken from a donor given antiretroviral therapy, either interrupted or continuous. Subset indicated: memory CD8+ CD45RO+ CD45RA- T cells. DNA of the CDR3: TGTGCCAGCAGCTTGGGTACAGGGTGGACAGATACGCAGTATTTT. As protein: CASSLGTGWTDTQYF.